This T cell receptor (beta chain) was identified during a study of identical twins. The CDR3 spans 16 residues. CDR1 and CDR2 (germline): SGHAT, FQNNGV. Germline trimming cut 3 bases from V and 7 bases from J; bases unmatched to any gene: 10. TCRdb called the 5' RACE reads again in MiXCR, with one record for every CDR3 protein. Counted here are hundreds of thousands of distinct CDR3 sequences, approximately 6.1% occurring once; the ten biggest clones make up approximately 1.6%. The clonotype was recovered from a young man in good health. V is TRBV11-2 and J is TRBJ2-1; 9 nucleotides align to TRBD2. The sequenced sample consisted of naive T cells sorted from blood. This CDR3 is CASSLSSGRGGNEQFF. CDR3 DNA: TGTGCCAGCAGCTTGAGTAGCGGGAGAGGTGGGAATGAGCAGTTCTTC.